This T cell receptor beta chain was profiled in a study of beta chain features in type 1 diabetes. Study-wide points: A moderate, significant TCRB CDR3 shortening appeared in type 1 diabetes across four CD4+ subsets.

CDR3 length: 14 residues. Germline lookup yields CDR1 MDHEN and CDR2 SYDVKM. V was shortened by 6 bases and J by 7 bases, with 13 bases between the two germline ends. Comment on this clone: Its antigen is undetermined.

Every isolated RNA sample was fully reverse transcribed, so sequencing captured expressed TCRB transcripts. Repertoires were generated with immunoSEQ multiplex PCR, while TCRdb's copy carries only in-frame clones and drops some. The sample shows roughly 300,000 clones, 9.3% of them seen only once. The gene calls are TRBV28 and TRBJ1-6; maybe TRBD1 (5 bases). This clonotype was obtained from a man aged 25 to 45 with type 1 diabetes. Sequenced material: central memory CD4+ T cells from blood. CDR3: CASSPGGGNSPLHF. Written as DNA, the CDR3 is TGTGCCAGCAGCCCCGGCGGGGGGAATTCACCCCTCCACTTT.